This T cell receptor (beta chain) was found in a study of T-cell reconstitution after alpha-beta-depleted transplantation in children. The V gene's germline CDR1 is KGHSH and CDR2 LQKENI. Between the trimmed V and J ends, which lost 4 bases and 4 bases, there was a span of 8 bases. This CDR3 has 13 amino acids. Unique molecular identifiers tagged the TCRbeta library. TCRdb re-called the PCR reads through MiXCR, storing one row per CDR3 protein. This sample has 450,000 to 600,000 distinct CDR3 sequences; over 25% occur once, and the top ten carry around 2.4%. This clonotype was detected only a few times.

The source of this sequence is a human donor who donated a stem cell graft to a child with aplastic anemia. The sequences come from PBMCs from the stem cell graft donor, collected from the stem cell graft. The chain carries TRBV18 and TRBJ2-1; D call uncertain. The CDR3 DNA follows: TGTGCCAGCTCACAGACTTCGTACAATGAGCAGTTCTTC. Residues: CASSQTSYNEQFF.